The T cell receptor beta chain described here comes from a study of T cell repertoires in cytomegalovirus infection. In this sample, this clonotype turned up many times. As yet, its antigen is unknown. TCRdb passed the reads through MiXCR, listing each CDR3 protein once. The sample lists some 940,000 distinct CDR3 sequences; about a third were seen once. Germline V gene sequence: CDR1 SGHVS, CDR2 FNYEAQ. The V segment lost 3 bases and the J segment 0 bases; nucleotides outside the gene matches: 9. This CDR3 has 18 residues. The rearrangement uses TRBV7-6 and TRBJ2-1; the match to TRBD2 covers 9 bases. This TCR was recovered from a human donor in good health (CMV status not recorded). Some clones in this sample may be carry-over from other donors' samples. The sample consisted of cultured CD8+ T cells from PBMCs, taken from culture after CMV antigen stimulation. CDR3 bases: TGTGCCAGCAGCTTTGAACTAGCGGGCGTTAGCTCCTACAATGAGCAGTTCTTC. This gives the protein CASSFELAGVSSYNEQFF.